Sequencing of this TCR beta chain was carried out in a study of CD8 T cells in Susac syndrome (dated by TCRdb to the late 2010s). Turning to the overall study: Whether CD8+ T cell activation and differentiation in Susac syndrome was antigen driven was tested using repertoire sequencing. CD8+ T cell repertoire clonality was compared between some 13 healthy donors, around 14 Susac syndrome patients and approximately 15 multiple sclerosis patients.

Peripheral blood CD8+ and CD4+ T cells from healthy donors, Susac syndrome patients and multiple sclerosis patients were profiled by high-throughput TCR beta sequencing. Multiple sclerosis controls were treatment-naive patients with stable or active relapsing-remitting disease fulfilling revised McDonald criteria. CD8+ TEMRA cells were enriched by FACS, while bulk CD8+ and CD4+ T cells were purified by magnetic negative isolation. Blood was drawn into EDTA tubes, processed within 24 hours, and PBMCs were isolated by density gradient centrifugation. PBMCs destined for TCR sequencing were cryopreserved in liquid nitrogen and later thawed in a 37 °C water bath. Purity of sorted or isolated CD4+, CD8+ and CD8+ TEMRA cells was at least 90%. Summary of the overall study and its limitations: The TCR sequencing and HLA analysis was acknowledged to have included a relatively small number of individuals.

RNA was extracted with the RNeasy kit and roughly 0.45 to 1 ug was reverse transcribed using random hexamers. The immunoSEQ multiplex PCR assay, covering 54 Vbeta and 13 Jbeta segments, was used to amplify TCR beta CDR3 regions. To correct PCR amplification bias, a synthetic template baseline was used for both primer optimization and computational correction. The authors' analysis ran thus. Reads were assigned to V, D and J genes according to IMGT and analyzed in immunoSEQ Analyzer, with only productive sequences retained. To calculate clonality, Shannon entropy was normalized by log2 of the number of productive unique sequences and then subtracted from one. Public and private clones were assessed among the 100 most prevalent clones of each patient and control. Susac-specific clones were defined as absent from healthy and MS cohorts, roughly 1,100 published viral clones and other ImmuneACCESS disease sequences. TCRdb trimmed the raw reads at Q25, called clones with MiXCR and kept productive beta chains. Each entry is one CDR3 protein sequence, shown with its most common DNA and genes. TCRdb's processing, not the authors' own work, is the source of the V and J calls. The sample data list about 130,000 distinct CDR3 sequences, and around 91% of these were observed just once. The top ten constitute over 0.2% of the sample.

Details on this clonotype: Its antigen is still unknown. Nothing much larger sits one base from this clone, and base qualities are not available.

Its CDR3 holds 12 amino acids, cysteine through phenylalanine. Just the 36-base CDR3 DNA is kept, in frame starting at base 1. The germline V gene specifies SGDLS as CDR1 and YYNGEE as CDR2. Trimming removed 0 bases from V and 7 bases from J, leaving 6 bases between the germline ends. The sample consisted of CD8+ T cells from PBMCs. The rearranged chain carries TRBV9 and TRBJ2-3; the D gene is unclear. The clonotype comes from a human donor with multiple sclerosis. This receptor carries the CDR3 CASSVEEHTQYF. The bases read TGTGCCAGCAGCGTAGAGGAGCATACGCAGTATTTT.